These T cell receptor beta chains were read from a single sample in a study of T-cell memory formation after mild COVID-19. TCRdb reprocessed the 5' RACE reads via MiXCR and lists one record per CDR3 protein. The data show more than 350,000 distinct CDR3 sequences, about a sixth seen once. The sequenced material came from PBMCs or a T cell subset sorted from them (not recorded which). The receptors come from a young man who had mild COVID-19 (a few samples of this study predate the infection). Cell type and time point are not known. Each CDR3 is given with its conserved first and last residue. Each record gives: J gene, V gene, clone size, D gene, CDR3 DNA, CDR3 protein. A D gene is named only where the DNA matches it firmly. Only some rows state a clone size, as once, few, many or a class for expanded clones.

TRBJ1-2 TRBV5-1 - - TGCGCCAGCAGGCCTGAATCTAACTATGGCTACACCTTC CASRPESNYGYTF
TRBJ1-1 TRBV9 - - TGTGCCAGCAGCGTATCACAGGGAGGCACTGAAGCTTTCTTT CASSVSQGGTEAFF
TRBJ2-1 TRBV4-3 - TRBD2 TGCGCCAGCAGCCAAGATTTCGGGGGGGTCCACAATGAGCAGTTCTTC CASSQDFGGVHNEQFF
TRBJ1-6 TRBV6-2/TRBV6-3 many - TGTGCCAGCAGTTACCCTCGGCCAGGGGATCCCCTCCACTTT CASSYPRPGDPLHF
TRBJ1-5 TRBV12-3/TRBV12-4 - - TGTGCCAGCAGGCCGGGATCTCATCAGCCCCAGCATTTT CASRPGSHQPQHF
TRBJ1-1 TRBV3-1 - - TGTGACAGCAGCCAAGGCCCGGGGGGGTTCGGCACTGAAGCTTTCTTT CDSSQGPGGFGTEAFF
TRBJ2-2 TRBV7-2 - - TGTGCCAGCAGCTTAGGGGTTCTCCGCACCGGGGAGCTGTTTTTT CASSLGVLRTGELFF
TRBJ1-5 TRBV30 - - TGTGCCTGGAGTGGTCTGACCGATCAGCCCCAGCATTTT CAWSGLTDQPQHF
TRBJ2-2 TRBV7-3 few - TGTGCCAGCAGCTCCCCTCAGATCGGGGAGCTGTTTTTT CASSSPQIGELFF
TRBJ2-1 TRBV4-3 - - TGCGCCAGCAGCCAAGGATTGGAGCAGTTCTTC CASSQGLEQFF
TRBJ2-3 TRBV19 - - TGTGCCAGTAGTATCAGGCGAGATACGCAGTATTTT CASSIRRDTQYF
TRBJ1-1 TRBV6-6 - - TGTGCCAGCAGTTTACTTCAGGGTGTGAACACTGAAGCTTTCTTT CASSLLQGVNTEAFF
TRBJ1-1 TRBV6-5 - TRBD1 TGTGCCAGCAGAGGGCAGGGGGCGTACACTGAAGCTTTCTTT CASRGQGAYTEAFF
TRBJ2-5 TRBV4-3 - TRBD1 TGCGCCAGCAGCCAGGGACGGGACAGGGGCTGGGAGACCCAGTACTTC CASSQGRDRGWETQYF
TRBJ1-5 TRBV19 - - TGTGCCAGTAGTATTTTTAGGGTCGGCAATCAGCCCCAGCATTTT CASSIFRVGNQPQHF
TRBJ1-1 TRBV7-2 few - TGTGCCAGCAGCTCCCAACAGAACACTGAAGCTTTCTTT CASSSQQNTEAFF
TRBJ2-2 TRBV5-4 - - TGTGCCAGCAGCCCGGACAGCTCAATCGGGGAGCTGTTTTTT CASSPDSSIGELFF
TRBJ2-3 TRBV5-1 few - TGCGCCAGCAGTACGTCTTTAGGTAGCACAGATACGCAGTATTTT CASSTSLGSTDTQYF